The 25 T cell receptor beta chains below all came from one sample that was sequenced in a study of cytomegalovirus exposure and HLA in healthy donors. Profiling relied on immunoSEQ multiplex PCR, and the TCRdb table lists in-frame clones only, not all of them. The data contain some 270,000 clones, 86% of them seen just once; the ten biggest clones take up 0.95% to 1.1%. Material for sequencing was PBMCs. These receptors all come from a woman younger than 30 in good health and CMV-seronegative.

V gene TRBV6-1 combines with J gene TRBJ2-1; D perhaps matches TRBD2 (5 bases). The CDR3 spans 14 residues. The V gene's germline CDR1 is MNHNS and CDR2 SASEGT. The germline V and J ends were trimmed by 9 bases and 1 base, with 13 bases remaining between them. The CDR3 DNA reads as TGTGCCAGTCGTTTCGGGGAATCCTACAATGAGCAGTTCTTC. Residues: CASRFGESYNEQFF.

The J gene is TRBJ2-7, the V gene TRBV6-5, with D possibly TRBD2 on 6 matching bases. The germline CDR1 and CDR2 sequences are MNHEY and SVGAGI. This CDR3 has 12 residues. Trimming took off 6 bases at V and 2 bases at J, with 8 bases between the two ends. CDR3 DNA: TGTGCCAGCAGATCGGGGGCCTACGAGCAGTACTTC. This gives the protein CASRSGAYEQYF.

This clone was seen once. The chain joins TRBV7-8 to TRBJ1-6; D gene unclear. The germline CDR1 and CDR2 sequences are SGHVS and FQNEAQ. The V end was cut by 8 bases, the J end by 0 bases, with 11 bases between. This CDR3 has 15 amino acids. The CDR3 loop reads CASRLTSSYNSPLHF. CDR3 coding DNA: TGTGCCAGCCGCCTCACGAGCTCCTATAATTCACCCCTCCACTTT.

The chain is built from TRBV11-2 and TRBJ2-7, with 7 bases aligning to TRBD2. The CDR3 extends over 14 amino acids. The germline V gene has CDR1 SGHAT and CDR2 FQNNGV. V trimming: 2 bases; J trimming: 3 bases; junction bases outside the gene matches: 4. CDR3 sequence: CASSLPGGIYEQYF. In DNA, the CDR3 is TGTGCCAGCAGCTTACCCGGGGGGATCTACGAGCAGTACTTC.

V gene TRBV19 combines with J gene TRBJ2-1; TRBD1 agrees at 9 bases. The germline V gene has CDR1 LNHDA and CDR2 SQIVND (reference sequence). CDR3 length: 14 amino acids. With V trimmed by 7 bases and J by 7 bases, 8 bases remained unmatched. The CDR3 region is CASNNRGRVNEQFF. DNA for the CDR3: TGTGCCAGTAATAACAGGGGGCGCGTAAATGAGCAGTTCTTC.

The rearrangement links TRBV10-1 to TRBJ2-3; possibly TRBD2 for D (6 bases). The CDR3 is 16 amino acids. The ends were cut back, 0 bases at V and 0 bases at J, with 10 bases in the middle. Germline V CDR1 and CDR2: WNHNN, SYGVQD (reference sequence). DNA of the CDR3: TGCGCCAGCAGTGAGTCGGAGGGAGTCAGCACAGATACGCAGTATTTT. Protein: CASSESEGVSTDTQYF.

The chain couples TRBV7-9 to TRBJ2-7; 7 bases align to TRBD1. The CDR3 is 13 amino acids. V dropped 5 bases and J dropped 7; count of bases not matched to a gene: 8. In germline, CDR1 is SEHNR, CDR2 FQNEAQ (reference sequence). The CDR3 sequence is CASSRQGEREQYF. The DNA for the CDR3 is TGTGCCAGCAGCCGACAGGGAGAAAGGGAGCAGTACTTC.

This chain uses TRBV10-1 with TRBJ2-7, with 10 bases that match TRBD2. Germline V gives CDR1 WNHNN, CDR2 SYGVQD (reference sequence). Trimming removed 6 bases from V and 6 bases from J; junction bases left unmatched: 5. This CDR3 region has 13 residues. The CDR3 protein is CASSPWTSGEQYF. CDR3 nucleotides: TGCGCCAGCAGCCCTTGGACTAGCGGCGAGCAGTACTTC.

The rearrangement uses TRBV5-4 and TRBJ1-3, with D hard to call. Germline-derived CDR1 and CDR2 are SGHNT and YYREEE (reference sequence). CDR3 length: 16 residues. Trimming shortened V by 4 bases and J by 0 bases, and 14 bases separated the two germline ends. CDR3 amino acids: CASSPGAGGSGNTIYF. The CDR3 DNA sequence: TGTGCCAGCAGCCCGGGTGCAGGAGGCTCTGGAAACACCATATATTTT.

This sequence joins TRBV7-2 and TRBJ2-7; no clear D. Germline V gene sequence: CDR1 SGHTA, CDR2 FQGNSA. V lost 5 bases and J 1 base, leaving 18 bases between the germline ends. The CDR3 contains 16 residues. CDR3 region: CASSPPPQPASYEQYF. The CDR3 bases are TGTGCCAGCAGCCCCCCCCCACAGCCTGCATCCTACGAGCAGTACTTC.

The chain combines TRBV10-3 with TRBJ2-7; TRBD2 matches 9 bases. Trimming cost V 7 bases and J 4 bases; bases outside gene matches: 8. This CDR3 has 14 residues. The germline CDR1 and CDR2 sequences are ENHRY and SYGVKD. CDR3 coding DNA: TGTGCCATCACCGAGCGGGAGGCTTCTTACGAGCAGTACTTC. This codes for CAITEREASYEQYF.

This clone showed up just a few times. The chain joins TRBV19 to TRBJ1-2; 7 bases agree with TRBD1. The V gene end was trimmed by 6 bases and the J gene end by 8 bases; junction bases not matched to a gene: 12. The CDR3 loop spans 14 amino acids. CDR1 LNHDA and CDR2 SQIVND come from the germline V gene (reference sequence). The CDR3: CASRTDRASGGYTF. The CDR3 bases are TGTGCCAGTAGAACTGACAGGGCATCGGGGGGCTACACCTTC. The full variable domain, its missing parts supplied by reference TRBV19 and TRBJ1-2, is DGGITQSPKYLFRKEGQNVTLSCEQNLNHDAMYWYRQDPGQGLRLIYYSQIVNDFQKGDIAEGYSVSREKKESFPLTVTSAQKNPTAFYLCASRTDRASGGYTFGSGTRLTVV.

The chain carries TRBV7-2 and TRBJ1-1; 8 nucleotides agree with TRBD1. Per the germline V gene, CDR1 is SGHTA and CDR2 is FQGNSA. The CDR3 sequence is 13 residues long. V lost 4 bases, J lost 4 bases, and 2 bases stayed unmatched. CDR3 bases: TGTGCCAGCAGCTGGACAGGGCCCACTGAAGCTTTCTTT. Encoded protein: CASSWTGPTEAFF.

The chain recombines TRBV19 with TRBJ2-1, with a tentative D call TRBD2 (7 bases). CDR3 size: 15 residues. Germline CDR1 reads LNHDA; CDR2 reads SQIVND (reference sequence). Trimming stripped 6 bases from V and 0 bases from J, with 12 bases between. As DNA, the CDR3 is TGTGCCAGTAGGGTTGGGGGGGCCTCCTACAATGAGCAGTTCTTC. Translation gives CASRVGGASYNEQFF.

The chain employs TRBV5-1 and TRBJ1-2, with 7 bases that match TRBD1. The CDR3 contains 15 residues. Germline V gene lookup returns CDR1 SGHRS and CDR2 YFSETQ. Trimming cost V 3 bases and J 4 bases; bases outside gene matches: 9. For the CDR3, the DNA is TGCGCCAGCAGCTATACCGGGACAGAGCTCTATGGCTACACCTTC. The encoded protein is CASSYTGTELYGYTF.

This sequence joins TRBV19 and TRBJ1-5; D is perhaps TRBD1 (5 bases). V was cut by 7 bases and J by 6 bases, with 7 bases left in between. CDR3 length equals 11 residues. Germline CDR1 LNHDA, CDR2 SQIVND (reference sequence). The chain's CDR3 is CASTGIQPQHF. The CDR3 bases are TGTGCCAGTACAGGGATTCAGCCCCAGCATTTT.

This clone came up once. V gene TRBV30 combines with J gene TRBJ2-1; TRBD1 aligns across 7 bases. Unmatched junction bases numbered 5, after V lost 3 bases and J lost 0 bases. This CDR3 contains 15 residues. Germline V gene data show CDR1 as GTSNPN and CDR2 as SVGIG (reference sequence). CDR3 residues: CAWSKQGISYNEQFF. The CDR3 DNA reads as TGTGCCTGGAGCAAACAGGGGATCTCCTACAATGAGCAGTTCTTC.

This sequence joins TRBV29-1 and TRBJ1-2; D unclear. The CDR3 extends over 13 amino acids. The ends were cut back, 2 bases at V and 8 bases at J, with 15 bases in the middle. CDR1 and CDR2 from the germline V gene are SQVTM and ANQGSEA. The CDR3, as DNA: TGCAGCGTTGAAAAGGTTCTCGGGGAAGGCTACACCTTC. This encodes CSVEKVLGEGYTF. The whole variable domain, remainder taken from reference TRBV29-1 and TRBJ1-2, is SAVISQKPSRDICQRGTSLTIQCQVDSQVTMMFWYRQQPGQSLTLIATANQGSEATYESGFVIDKFPISRPNLTFSTLTVSNMSPEDSSIYLCSVEKVLGEGYTFGSGTRLTVV.

The rearrangement joins TRBV19 to TRBJ1-2, with 10 bases fitting TRBD1. The CDR3 totals 14 residues. V lost 4 bases to trimming and J lost 6 bases; unmatched junction nucleotides: 5. Per the germline V gene, CDR1 is LNHDA and CDR2 is SQIVND (reference sequence). CDR3 region: CASSKDRGQDGYTF. The CDR3 DNA reads TGTGCCAGTAGTAAAGACAGGGGGCAGGATGGCTACACCTTC.

The V and J genes are TRBV28 and TRBJ2-4, with a weak D call TRBD1 (6 bases). Germline V gives CDR1 MDHEN, CDR2 SYDVKM. The CDR3 consists of 16 residues. Trimming removed 4 bases at V and 0 bases at J, with 13 bases between. CDR3 sequence reads: CASSSPQGIAKNIQYF. The DNA of the CDR3 is TGTGCCAGCAGTTCCCCCCAGGGGATAGCCAAAAACATTCAGTACTTC.

The V and J genes are TRBV27 and TRBJ2-5; 12 bases agree with TRBD2. The CDR3 spans 16 residues. CDR1 MNHEY and CDR2 SMNVEV come from the germline V gene (reference sequence). Trimming removed 5 bases from V and 7 bases from J; junction bases left unmatched: 11. CDR3 DNA sequence: TGTGCCAGCAGTCCCTTCGGACTAGCGGGAATGGGGACCCAGTACTTC. The encoded protein is CASSPFGLAGMGTQYF.

V gene TRBV4-1 combines with J gene TRBJ2-7; 7 bases map to TRBD1. The CDR3 runs 13 residues. Trimming at V came to 3 bases and at J to 4 bases, leaving 3 bases not matched to a gene. Germline loops: CDR1 MGHRA, CDR2 YSYEKL. The CDR3 sequence is CASSHPTGYEQYF. The CDR3 DNA reads TGCGCCAGCAGCCACCCGACAGGGTACGAGCAGTACTTC.

The table lists this clone with a count of one. The genes are TRBV4-1 and TRBJ2-1; D perhaps matches TRBD2 (6 bases). This CDR3 has 16 amino acids. V shed 0 bases and J shed 8 bases, with 17 bases lying between them. Germline V gives CDR1 MGHRA, CDR2 YSYEKL. CDR3 nucleotide sequence: TGCGCCAGCAGCCAAGATAATCCGGGAGTAGCCCATGAGCAGTTCTTC. This gives the protein CASSQDNPGVAHEQFF.

V gene TRBV5-1 combines with J gene TRBJ2-7, with D maybe TRBD2 (6 bases). This CDR3 spans 15 amino acids. The germline gives CDR1 SGHRS, CDR2 YFSETQ. Trimming stripped 2 bases from V and 4 bases from J, with 16 bases between. The CDR3 loop is CASSFYPGGNYEQYF. The DNA for the CDR3 is TGCGCCAGCAGCTTCTATCCTGGGGGGAATTACGAGCAGTACTTC.

The chain employs TRBV5-8 and TRBJ1-5, with 8 bases identical to TRBD1. From germline, CDR1 is SGHTS and CDR2 YDEGEE. V lost 2 bases and J lost 5; bases outside the gene matches: 9. The CDR3 extends over 16 amino acids. The CDR3, as DNA: TGTGCCAGCAGCTTAGACAGGGGAGGGGGGCATCAGCCCCAGCATTTT. Protein sequence: CASSLDRGGGHQPQHF.